The sequence of this TCR beta chain was determined in a study of human T cells and chemical hapten exposure. Each CDR3 protein is one row after TCRdb ran MiXCR on the RACE reads. The data hold roughly 200,000 distinct CDR3 sequences, with around 22% observed a single time. Trimming cost V 3 bases and J 2 bases, with 11 bases left between them. The CDR3 sequence is 14 residues long. The germline V gene encodes CDR1 SGHTA and CDR2 FQGNSA. There are a few counts of this clonotype. As for time point: patch test 1, 2 weeks after DPC sensitization. Treatment defined: therapeutic diphenylcyclopropenone sensitization with weekly scalp DPC.

The V gene is TRBV7-2, the J gene TRBJ2-7, with D unresolved. The sequences come from whole blood, collected in connection with sensitization to the hapten diphenylcyclopropenone (DPC). The origin of this receptor is a woman aged 45-65 years with alopecia areata. Some clones in this sample may be carry-over from other donors' samples. CDR3 nucleotides: TGTGCCAGCAGCTTTCTCCCCGAGACCTACGAGCAGTACTTC. It yields the protein CASSFLPETYEQYF.